What follows describes a single TCR beta chain. This clone has just one count. Its specific antigen is unknown. The sample holds no much larger clone one base away, and base qualities are not on file. The germline V gene encodes CDR1 LGHNT and CDR2 FRNRAP. From V the trimming removes 9 bases and from J it removes 6 bases, while the gene matches leave 7 bases of the junction unaccounted for. The CDR3 starts with the cysteine, ends with the phenylalanine, and has 13 residues. Just CDR3 DNA is preserved here, 39 bases in frame from base 1. This sample was taken from a study of control samples from healthy donors and cancer patients (dated by TCRdb to the early 2020s). The library was obtained by the immunoSEQ multiplex PCR assay. Drawn from immuneACCESS, this table holds only the in-frame rearrangements with V and J called that TCRdb kept. Clones are partly lost; checked studies trace under half to an unresolved V gene and leave the rest unexplained. This sample is represented by around 48,000 clones; over 90% of them were singletons. About a quarter of the sample lies in the top ten.

Sequencing was done on a sample of PBMCs. This clonotype was obtained from a woman aged 45-65 years with head and neck cancer. The chain couples TRBV12-5 to TRBJ2-2, and TRBD1 matches 7 of the central bases. The encoded CDR3 is CASSLGQAGELFF. The nucleotide sequence reads TGTGCTAGCTCTTTAGGACAGGCCGGGGAGCTGTTTTTT.